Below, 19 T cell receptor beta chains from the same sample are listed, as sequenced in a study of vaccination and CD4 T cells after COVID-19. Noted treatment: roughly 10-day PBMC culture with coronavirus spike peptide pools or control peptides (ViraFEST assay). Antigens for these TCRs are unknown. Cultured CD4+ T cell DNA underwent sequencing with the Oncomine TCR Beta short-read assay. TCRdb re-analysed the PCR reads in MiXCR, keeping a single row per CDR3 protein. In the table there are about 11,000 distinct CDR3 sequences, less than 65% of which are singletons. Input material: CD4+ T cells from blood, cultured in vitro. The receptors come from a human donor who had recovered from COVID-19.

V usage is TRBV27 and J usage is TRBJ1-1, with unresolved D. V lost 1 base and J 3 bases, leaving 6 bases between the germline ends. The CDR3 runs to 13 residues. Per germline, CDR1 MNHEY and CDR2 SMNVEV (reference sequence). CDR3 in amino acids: CASSLYAYTEAFF. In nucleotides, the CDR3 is TGTGCCAGCAGTTTATACGCTTACACTGAAGCTTTCTTT.

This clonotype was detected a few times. In DNA form, the CDR3 reads TGTGCCAGCATGAGCTCTGGAAACACCATATATTTT. Its protein is CASMSSGNTIYF. This sequence joins TRBV27 and TRBJ1-3; D is ambiguous. V was cut by 7 bases and J by 0 bases, with 4 bases left in between. Germline CDR1 reads MNHEY; CDR2 reads SMNVEV (reference sequence). The CDR3 loop spans 12 amino acids.

The CDR3 nucleotides are TGTGCCACCAGTGACCCAGGACAGGGGGCAGATACGCAGTATTTT. Residues: CATSDPGQGADTQYF. The V call is TRBV24-1, the J call TRBJ2-3; 10 bases are shared with TRBD1. The CDR3 is 15 amino acids. Trimming cost V 4 bases and J 4 bases; bases outside gene matches: 4. Germline V gives CDR1 KGHDR, CDR2 SFDVKD.

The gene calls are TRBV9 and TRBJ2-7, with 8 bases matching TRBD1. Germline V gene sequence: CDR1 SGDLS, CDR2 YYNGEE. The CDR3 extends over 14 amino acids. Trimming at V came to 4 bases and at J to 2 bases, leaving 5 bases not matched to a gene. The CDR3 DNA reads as TGTGCCAGCAGCCCAGGACAGGGCCCCTACGAGCAGTACTTC. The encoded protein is CASSPGQGPYEQYF.

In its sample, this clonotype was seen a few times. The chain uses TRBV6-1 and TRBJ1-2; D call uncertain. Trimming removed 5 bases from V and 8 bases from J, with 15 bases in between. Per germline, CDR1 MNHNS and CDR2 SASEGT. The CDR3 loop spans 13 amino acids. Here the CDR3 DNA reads TGTGCCAGCAGTCTTGTCCGGCCCCAGGGCTACACCTTC. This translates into CASSLVRPQGYTF.

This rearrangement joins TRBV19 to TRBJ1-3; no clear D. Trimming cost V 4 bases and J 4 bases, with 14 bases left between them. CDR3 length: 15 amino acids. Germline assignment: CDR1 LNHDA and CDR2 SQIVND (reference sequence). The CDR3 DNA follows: TGTGCCAGTAGTACCCCGGGCCAACCCGGAAACACCATATATTTT. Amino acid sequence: CASSTPGQPGNTIYF.

For the CDR3, the DNA is TGTGCCAGCAGCACTCAGGGCAATGGCTACACCTTC. It translates to CASSTQGNGYTF. The chain carries TRBV9 and TRBJ1-2, with a weak D call TRBD1 (5 bases). This CDR3 has 12 residues. V lost 4 bases and J lost 6, with 10 bases in between. Germline V gene data show CDR1 as SGDLS and CDR2 as YYNGEE. Looking up the rest from reference TRBV9 and TRBJ1-2 gives the full variable domain: DSGVTQTPKHLITATGQRVTLRCSPRSGDLSVYWYQQSLDQGLQFLIQYYNGEERAKGNILERFSAQQFPDLHSELNLSSLELGDSALYFCASSTQGNGYTFGSGTRLTVV.

This CDR3 reads CASSTTGLISYEQYF. The CDR3 DNA reads TGTGCCAGCTCCACCACAGGGCTCATTTCCTACGAGCAGTACTTC. This chain connects TRBV2 to TRBJ2-7; maybe TRBD1 (6 bases). The ends were cut back, 8 bases at V and 1 base at J, with 18 bases in the middle. The germline gives CDR1 SNHLY, CDR2 FYNNEI. This CDR3 has 15 residues.

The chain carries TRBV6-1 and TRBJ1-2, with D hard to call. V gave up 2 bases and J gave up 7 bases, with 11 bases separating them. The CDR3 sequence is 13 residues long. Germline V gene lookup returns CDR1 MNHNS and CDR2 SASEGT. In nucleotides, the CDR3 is TGTGCCAGCAGTGAAAGTATAGGATTTGGCTACACCTTC. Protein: CASSESIGFGYTF.

CDR3 sequence (DNA): TGCGCCAGCAGCTCGGGACAGGCCAACACTGAAGCTTTCTTT. Protein product: CASSSGQANTEAFF. The V and J genes are TRBV5-1 and TRBJ1-1; TRBD1 matches 8 bases. V was clipped by 3 bases and J by 2 bases; unmatched bases: 3. Germline loops: CDR1 SGHRS, CDR2 YFSETQ. The CDR3 runs 14 residues.

The CDR3 nucleotides are TGTGCCAGTAGTGACGGCCCGTTTCAGCCCCAGCATTTT. Its protein product is CASSDGPFQPQHF. The V and J genes are TRBV19 and TRBJ1-5; D gene unclear. The CDR3 spans 13 residues. V dropped 5 bases and J dropped 6 bases, with 11 bases sitting between them. CDR1 is LNHDA, CDR2 SQIVND, per germline (reference sequence).

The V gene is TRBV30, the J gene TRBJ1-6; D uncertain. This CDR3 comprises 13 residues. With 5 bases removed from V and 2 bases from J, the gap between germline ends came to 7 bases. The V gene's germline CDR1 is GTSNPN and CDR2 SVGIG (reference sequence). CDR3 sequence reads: CAWGLTYNSPLHF. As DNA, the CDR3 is TGTGCCTGGGGGTTGACCTATAATTCACCCCTCCACTTT.

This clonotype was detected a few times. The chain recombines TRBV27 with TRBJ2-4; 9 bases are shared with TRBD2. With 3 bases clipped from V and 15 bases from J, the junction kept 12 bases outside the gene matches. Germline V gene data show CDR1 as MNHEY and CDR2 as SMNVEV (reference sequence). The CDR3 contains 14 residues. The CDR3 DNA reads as TGTGCCAGCAGTTTCGGGGCTAGCGGGGCCCCTCTGTACTTC. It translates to CASSFGASGAPLYF.

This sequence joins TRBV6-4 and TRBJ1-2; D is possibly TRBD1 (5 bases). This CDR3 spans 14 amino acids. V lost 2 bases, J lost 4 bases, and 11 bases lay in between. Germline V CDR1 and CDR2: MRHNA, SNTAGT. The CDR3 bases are TGTGCCAGCAGTGACGAGGGTAGGGGCTATGGCTACACCTTC. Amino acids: CASSDEGRGYGYTF.

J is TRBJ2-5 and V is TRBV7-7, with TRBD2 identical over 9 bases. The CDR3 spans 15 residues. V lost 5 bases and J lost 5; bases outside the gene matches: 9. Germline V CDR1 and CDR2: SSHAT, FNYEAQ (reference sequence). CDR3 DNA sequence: TGTGCCAGCAGCCTCTTAGCGGGAGTTTTGGAGACCCAGTACTTC. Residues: CASSLLAGVLETQYF.

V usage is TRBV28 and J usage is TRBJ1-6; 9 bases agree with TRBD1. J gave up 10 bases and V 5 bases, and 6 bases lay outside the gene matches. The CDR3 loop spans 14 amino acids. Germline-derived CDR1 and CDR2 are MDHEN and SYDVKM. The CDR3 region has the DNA TGTGCCAGCAGTCCCCCGGGACAGGGATCACCCCTCCACTTT. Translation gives CASSPPGQGSPLHF.

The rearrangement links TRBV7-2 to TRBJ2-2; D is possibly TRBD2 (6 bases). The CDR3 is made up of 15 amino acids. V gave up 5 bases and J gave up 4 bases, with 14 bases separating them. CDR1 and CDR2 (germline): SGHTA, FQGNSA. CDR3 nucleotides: TGTGCCAGCAGCCGGGACTCACTGAGCACCGGGGAGCTGTTTTTT. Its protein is CASSRDSLSTGELFF.

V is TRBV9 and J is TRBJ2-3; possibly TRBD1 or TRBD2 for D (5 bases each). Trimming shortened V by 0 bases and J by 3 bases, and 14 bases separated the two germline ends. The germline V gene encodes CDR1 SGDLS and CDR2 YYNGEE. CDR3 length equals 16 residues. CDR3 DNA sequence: TGTGCCAGCAGCGTAGCTGGGACCGCCCCTACAGATACGCAGTATTTT. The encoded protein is CASSVAGTAPTDTQYF. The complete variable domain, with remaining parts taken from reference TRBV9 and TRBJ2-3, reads DSGVTQTPKHLITATGQRVTLRCSPRSGDLSVYWYQQSLDQGLQFLIQYYNGEERAKGNILERFSAQQFPDLHSELNLSSLELGDSALYFCASSVAGTAPTDTQYFGPGTRLTVL.

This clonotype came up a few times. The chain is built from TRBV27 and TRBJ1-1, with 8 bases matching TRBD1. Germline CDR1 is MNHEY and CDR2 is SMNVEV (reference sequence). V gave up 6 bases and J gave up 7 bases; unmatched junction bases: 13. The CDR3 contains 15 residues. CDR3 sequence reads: CASSEPRPGGGEAFF. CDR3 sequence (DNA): TGTGCCAGCAGCGAACCTCGCCCAGGGGGCGGTGAAGCTTTCTTT.